The 12 T cell receptor beta chains presented below share a single source sample, sequenced in a study of T cell responses to AZD1222 COVID-19 vaccine. Method: immunoSEQ multiplex PCR; TCRdb's copy keeps in-frame clones and lacks some. The table has roughly 140,000 clones, about nine tenths seen once. The sequencing here drew on peripheral blood, taken 28 days after the second AZD1222 dose. The receptors were gathered from an adult who received the AZD1222 COVID-19 vaccine.

The rearrangement links TRBV11-3 to TRBJ1-1, with D possibly TRBD1 on 6 matching bases. Trimming pared 2 bases from V and 3 bases from J, leaving 7 bases between. This CDR3 is built from 13 residues. Germline assignment: CDR1 SGHNT and CDR2 YENEEA. The CDR3 coding sequence is TGTGCCAGCAGCTTATACAGGGACACTGAAGCTTTCTTT. Translating it yields CASSLYRDTEAFF.

The rearrangement uses TRBV7-2 and TRBJ1-3; no firm D call. This CDR3 spans 16 amino acids. V lost 3 bases, J lost 1 base, and 13 bases lay in between. Germline V lookup: CDR1 SGHTA, CDR2 FQGNSA. In DNA, the CDR3 is TGTGCCAGCAGCTTCATCTCCCCGCGATCTGGAAACACCATATATTTT. It is translated as CASSFISPRSGNTIYF.

The V gene is TRBV5-1, the J gene TRBJ2-1, with 8 bases matching TRBD1. With V trimmed by 7 bases and J by 0 bases, 6 bases remained unmatched. Germline V gives CDR1 SGHRS, CDR2 YFSETQ. The CDR3 length is 15 residues. The CDR3 nucleotides read TGCGCCAGCGGACAGGGCGCGGGCTCCTACAATGAGCAGTTCTTC. Its protein is CASGQGAGSYNEQFF.

The V and J genes are TRBV25-1 and TRBJ2-1; possibly TRBD2 for D (5 bases). CDR1 and CDR2 (germline): MGHDK, SYGVNS. V lost 6 bases and J lost 4, with 10 bases in between. There are 13 residues in the CDR3. CDR3 amino acids: CASRLLGYNEQFF. The CDR3, as DNA: TGTGCCAGCAGGTTACTAGGATACAATGAGCAGTTCTTC.

This clone was observed once. The chain has TRBV30 and TRBJ1-5; tentative D call: TRBD1 (5 bases). CDR3 length: 14 residues. CDR1 and CDR2 from the germline V gene are GTSNPN and SVGIG (reference sequence). V shed 2 bases and J shed 4 bases, with 12 bases lying between them. The CDR3 sequence: CAWSRGVGNQPQHF. The DNA for the CDR3 is TGTGCCTGGAGTAGGGGAGTGGGGAATCAGCCCCAGCATTTT.

The chain is built from TRBV2 and TRBJ2-3; possibly TRBD2 for D (6 bases). The germline V and J ends were trimmed by 6 bases and 5 bases, with 18 bases remaining between them. This CDR3 contains 15 residues. Germline CDR1 reads SNHLY; CDR2 reads FYNNEI. CDR3 sequence reads: CASSRTGTEGDTQYF. As DNA, the CDR3 is TGTGCCAGCAGCCGTACCGGGACGGAGGGAGATACGCAGTATTTT.

This chain links TRBV6-2 or TRBV6-3 with TRBJ1-5, with 9 bases matching TRBD1. The germline V gene has CDR1 MNHEY and CDR2 SVGEGT. Trimming removed 2 bases from V and 3 bases from J; junction bases left unmatched: 2. The CDR3 consists of 15 residues. The CDR3 sequence is CASSYGQGNNQPQHF. In DNA, the CDR3 is TGTGCCAGCAGTTACGGACAGGGGAACAATCAGCCCCAGCATTTT.

The chain's CDR3 is CASSFRYFTDTQYF. DNA for the CDR3: TGTGCCAGCAGCTTCAGGTATTTCACAGATACGCAGTATTTT. The chain recombines TRBV5-6 with TRBJ2-3; D is unclear. Per the germline V gene, CDR1 is SGHDT and CDR2 is YYEEEE. This CDR3 contains 14 residues. The V and J ends lost 2 bases and 2 bases respectively, with 9 bases between them.

This clone came up a few times. The gene calls are TRBV28 and TRBJ1-5; D may be TRBD1 (5 bases). V lost 2 bases and J 5 bases, leaving 19 bases between the germline ends. The CDR3 is made up of 17 amino acids. CDR1 and CDR2 from the germline V gene are MDHEN and SYDVKM. The CDR3 loop reads CASSLVSGGVYDQPQHF. DNA of the CDR3: TGTGCCAGCAGTTTAGTATCTGGGGGAGTATACGATCAGCCCCAGCATTTT. Looking up the rest from reference TRBV28 and TRBJ1-5 gives the full variable domain: DVKVTQSSRYLVKRTGEKVFLECVQDMDHENMFWYRQDPGLGLRLIYFSYDVKMKEKGDIPEGYSVSREKKERFSLILESASTNQTSMYLCASSLVSGGVYDQPQHFGDGTRLSIL.

CDR3 amino acids: CASSDGITDTQYF. The CDR3 coding sequence is TGTGCCAGCAGCGACGGGATCACAGATACGCAGTATTTT. The V and J genes are TRBV2 and TRBJ2-3, with a possible D match to TRBD2 (5 bases). The germline V gene has CDR1 SNHLY and CDR2 FYNNEI. This CDR3 spans 13 amino acids. Deletions cut 6 bases from V and 2 bases from J, with 9 bases between.

The V and J genes are TRBV7-9 and TRBJ2-1; D is uncertain. V was pared by 7 bases and J by 0 bases, with 10 bases between. Germline V gene data show CDR1 as SEHNR and CDR2 as FQNEAQ (reference sequence). The CDR3 consists of 14 residues. The CDR3 protein is CASTRGSSYNEQFF. CDR3 in DNA: TGTGCCAGCACCAGAGGCAGCTCCTACAATGAGCAGTTCTTC.

The chain has TRBV7-2 and TRBJ2-7, with 10 positions matching TRBD2. Per germline, CDR1 SGHTA and CDR2 FQGNSA. The CDR3 has 15 residues. V gave up 6 bases and J gave up 6 bases; unmatched junction bases: 11. The CDR3 sequence is CASSHPSGRASEQYF. The CDR3 bases are TGTGCCAGCAGTCACCCAAGCGGGAGGGCCTCCGAGCAGTACTTC.